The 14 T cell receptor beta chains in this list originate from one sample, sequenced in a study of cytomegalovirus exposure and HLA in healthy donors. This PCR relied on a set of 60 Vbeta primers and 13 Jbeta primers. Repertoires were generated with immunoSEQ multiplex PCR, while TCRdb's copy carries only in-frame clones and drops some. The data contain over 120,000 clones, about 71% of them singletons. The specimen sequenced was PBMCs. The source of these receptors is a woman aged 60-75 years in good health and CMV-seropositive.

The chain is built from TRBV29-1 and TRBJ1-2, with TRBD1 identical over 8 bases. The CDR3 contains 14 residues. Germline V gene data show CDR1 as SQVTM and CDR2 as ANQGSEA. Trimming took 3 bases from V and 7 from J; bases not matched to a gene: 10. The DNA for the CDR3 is TGCAGCGTTGATGGGACAGGAGATTTCCTTGGCTACACCTTC. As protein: CSVDGTGDFLGYTF.

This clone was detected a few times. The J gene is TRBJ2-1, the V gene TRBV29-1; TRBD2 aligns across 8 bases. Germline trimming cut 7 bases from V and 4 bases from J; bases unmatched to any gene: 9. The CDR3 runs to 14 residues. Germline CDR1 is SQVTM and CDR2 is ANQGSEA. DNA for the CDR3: TGCAGCGCATCCCCTCGCGGGAGGTACAATGAGCAGTTCTTC. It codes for CSASPRGRYNEQFF.

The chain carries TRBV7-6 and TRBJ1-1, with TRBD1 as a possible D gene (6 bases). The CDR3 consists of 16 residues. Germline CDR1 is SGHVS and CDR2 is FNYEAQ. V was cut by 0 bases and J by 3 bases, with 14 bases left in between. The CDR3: CASSLAPGEPHTEAFF. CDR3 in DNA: TGTGCCAGCAGCTTAGCACCAGGGGAGCCCCACACTGAAGCTTTCTTT.

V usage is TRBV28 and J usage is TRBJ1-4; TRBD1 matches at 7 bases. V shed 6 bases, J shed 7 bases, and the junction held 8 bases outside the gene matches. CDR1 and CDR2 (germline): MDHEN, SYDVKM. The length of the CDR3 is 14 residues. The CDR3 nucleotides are TGTGCCAGCAGCCTAGGGACAGTACGTGAAAAACTGTTTTTT. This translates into CASSLGTVREKLFF.

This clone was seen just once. CDR3 loop: CATSVQGVNEQFF. In DNA form, the CDR3 reads TGTGCCACCAGCGTTCAGGGGGTCAATGAGCAGTTCTTC. The chain combines TRBV15 with TRBJ2-1; 7 nucleotides line up with TRBD1. The germline CDR1 and CDR2 sequences are LNHNV and YYDKDF (reference sequence). The CDR3 is 13 amino acids. The J segment lost 6 bases and the V segment lost 5 bases, leaving 4 bases of the junction unmatched.

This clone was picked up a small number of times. The CDR3 spells CASSERTGAHTEAFF. The CDR3 nucleotides are TGTGCCAGCAGTGAGAGGACAGGGGCACACACTGAAGCTTTCTTT. The rearrangement links TRBV6-6 to TRBJ1-1, with 9 bases fitting TRBD1. The junction had 7 bases not matched to a gene; V was cut back by 5 bases and J by 3 bases. Germline assignment: CDR1 MNHNY and CDR2 SVGAGI (reference sequence). The CDR3 consists of 15 residues.

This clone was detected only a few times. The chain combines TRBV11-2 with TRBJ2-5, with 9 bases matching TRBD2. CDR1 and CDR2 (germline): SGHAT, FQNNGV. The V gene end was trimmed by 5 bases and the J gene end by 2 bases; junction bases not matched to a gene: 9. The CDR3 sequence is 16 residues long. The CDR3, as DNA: TGTGCCAGCAGCCCGGGGGCTAGCGGGGTACAAGAGACCCAGTACTTC. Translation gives CASSPGASGVQETQYF.

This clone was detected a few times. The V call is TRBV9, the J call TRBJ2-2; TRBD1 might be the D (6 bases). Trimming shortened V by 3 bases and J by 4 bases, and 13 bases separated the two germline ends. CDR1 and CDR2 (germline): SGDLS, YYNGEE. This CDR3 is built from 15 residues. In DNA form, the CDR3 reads TGTGCCAGCAGCGCCAACAGGGCTATCACCGGGGAGCTGTTTTTT. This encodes CASSANRAITGELFF. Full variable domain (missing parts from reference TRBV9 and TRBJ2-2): DSGVTQTPKHLITATGQRVTLRCSPRSGDLSVYWYQQSLDQGLQFLIQYYNGEERAKGNILERFSAQQFPDLHSELNLSSLELGDSALYFCASSANRAITGELFFGEGSRLTVL.

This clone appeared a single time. As DNA, the CDR3 is TGCGCCAGCAGCTTGGGGCAGGGGGTACGAGAGCAGTACTTC. Residues: CASSLGQGVREQYF. The chain uses TRBV5-1 and TRBJ2-7; 7 nucleotides match TRBD1. Germline V CDR1 and CDR2: SGHRS, YFSETQ. The CDR3 length is 14 residues. J gave up 7 bases and V 0 bases, and 7 bases lay outside the gene matches.

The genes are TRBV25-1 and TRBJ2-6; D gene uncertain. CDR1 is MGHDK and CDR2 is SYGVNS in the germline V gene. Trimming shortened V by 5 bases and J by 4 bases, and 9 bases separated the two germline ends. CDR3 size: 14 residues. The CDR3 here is CASSKVAGANVLTF. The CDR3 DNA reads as TGTGCCAGCAGTAAGGTAGCCGGGGCCAACGTCCTGACTTTC.

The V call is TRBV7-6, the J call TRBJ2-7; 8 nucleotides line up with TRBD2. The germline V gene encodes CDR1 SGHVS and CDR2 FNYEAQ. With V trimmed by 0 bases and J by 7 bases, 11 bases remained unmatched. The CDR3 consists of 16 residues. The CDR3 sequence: CASSLASGRASGEQYF. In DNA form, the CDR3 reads TGTGCCAGCAGCTTAGCCTCCGGGAGGGCCTCAGGGGAGCAGTACTTC.

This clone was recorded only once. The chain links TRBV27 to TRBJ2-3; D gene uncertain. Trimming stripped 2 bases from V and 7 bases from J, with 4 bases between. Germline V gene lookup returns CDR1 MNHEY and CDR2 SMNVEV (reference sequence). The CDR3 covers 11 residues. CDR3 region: CASSLRNTQYF. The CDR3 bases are TGTGCCAGCAGTTTACGTAATACGCAGTATTTT.

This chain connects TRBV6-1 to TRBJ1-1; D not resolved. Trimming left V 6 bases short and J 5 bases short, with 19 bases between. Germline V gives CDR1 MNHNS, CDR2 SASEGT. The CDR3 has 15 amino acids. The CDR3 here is CASREGWGGLTEAFF. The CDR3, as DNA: TGTGCCAGCAGAGAGGGATGGGGAGGATTAACTGAAGCTTTCTTT.

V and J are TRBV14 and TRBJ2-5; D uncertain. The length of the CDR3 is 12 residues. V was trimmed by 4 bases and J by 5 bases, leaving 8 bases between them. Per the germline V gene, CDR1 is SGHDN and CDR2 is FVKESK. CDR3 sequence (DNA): TGTGCCAGCAGCCTCGTCCGGGAGACCCAGTACTTC. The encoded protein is CASSLVRETQYF.